These 6 T cell receptor beta chains came from one sample sequenced in a study of technical replicates of blood from a few donors. Here immunoSEQ multiplex PCR was the method, and the copy in TCRdb shows in-frame clones only, minus some. The sample carries some 74,000 clones, roughly 97% recorded once. Sequencing was done on a sample of T cells isolated from PBMCs. These receptors were obtained from a human donor in good health.

The chain recombines TRBV5-1 with TRBJ2-7; TRBD1 might be the D (5 bases). Trimming took off 6 bases at V and 4 bases at J, with 8 bases between the two ends. Germline assignment: CDR1 SGHRS and CDR2 YFSETQ. The CDR3 runs 11 residues. This CDR3 is CASTDSYEQYF. DNA for the CDR3: TGCGCCAGCACCGACAGTTACGAGCAGTACTTC.

V gene TRBV7-3 combines with J gene TRBJ1-2, with D possibly TRBD1 on 6 matching bases. The CDR3 has 17 amino acids. CDR1 and CDR2 from the germline V gene are SGHTA and FQGTGA. V was shortened by 1 base and J by 7 bases, with 22 bases between the two germline ends. The CDR3 reads CASSLRGGLVGAPGYTF. The CDR3 coding sequence is TGTGCCAGCAGCTTAAGAGGCGGGCTGGTGGGGGCCCCTGGCTACACCTTC.

This chain uses TRBV16 with TRBJ1-1; D remains ambiguous. V gave up 4 bases and J gave up 9 bases, with 12 bases separating them. Looked up from germline, CDR1 is KGHSY and CDR2 is FQNENV. CDR3 length: 12 amino acids. The CDR3 sequence: CASSPFPTKAFF. The CDR3 nucleotides are TGTGCCAGCAGCCCATTTCCGACTAAAGCTTTCTTT.

CDR3 protein: CASSYARDRGLEQYF. The CDR3 DNA reads as TGTGCCAGCAGTTACGCCCGGGACAGGGGCTTGGAGCAGTACTTC. The genes are TRBV6-5 and TRBJ2-7; the match to TRBD1 covers 10 bases. V dropped 2 bases and J dropped 7; count of bases not matched to a gene: 8. The CDR3 totals 15 residues. CDR1 is MNHEY, CDR2 SVGAGI, per germline.

The chain links TRBV5-1 to TRBJ2-7; D perhaps matches TRBD1 (6 bases). CDR1 and CDR2 (germline): SGHRS, YFSETQ. Trimming left V 4 bases short and J 3 bases short, with 14 bases between. CDR3 size: 14 residues. The CDR3 loop reads CASSVGTSNYEQYF. Written as DNA, the CDR3 is TGCGCCAGCAGCGTCGGGACATCCAACTACGAGCAGTACTTC.

The CDR3 is CASSFQGAGTEAFF. CDR3 bases: TGCGCCAGCAGCTTTCAGGGGGCTGGAACTGAAGCTTTCTTT. The chain couples TRBV5-1 to TRBJ1-1, with 8 bases fitting TRBD1. The ends lost 2 bases at V and 5 bases at J; junction bases unmatched: 5. CDR1 is SGHRS, CDR2 YFSETQ, per germline. There are 14 residues in the CDR3. The complete variable domain, with remaining parts taken from reference TRBV5-1 and TRBJ1-1, reads KAGVTQTPRYLIKTRGQQVTLSCSPISGHRSVSWYQQTPGQGLQFLFEYFSETQRNKGNFPGRFSGRQFSNSRSEMNVSTLELGDSALYLCASSFQGAGTEAFFGQGTRLTVV.